This TCR beta chain was retrieved from a study of T-cell memory formation after mild COVID-19 (dated by TCRdb to about 2021). In the study overall: Most TCR sequence clusters were specific to one of the two donors. In two donors, T-cell clones that expanded and contracted after mild COVID-19 were followed by sequencing TCRalpha and TCRbeta repertoires longitudinally. The cohort comprised two young, previously healthy adult volunteers, one female and one male. Study-level results and caveats: Clones that contracted from day 15 to 85 showed balanced CD4/CD8 phenotypes, whereas a second wave of clones that expanded from day 15 to 37 leaned towards CD4+. Only a couple of mild cases were covered by the study, and larger cohorts that include severe cases with pre-infection samples were considered necessary. Contracting CD4+ clones were found mainly in CM and EM memory subsets, while CD8+ clones were enriched in EMRA. Some responding clones were detected in pre-infection memory, suggesting pre-existing cross-reactive memory T cells joined the SARS-CoV-2 response. SARS-CoV-2 specificity of the second-wave clones peaking on day 37 was not confirmed.

Only a few counts were recorded for this clonotype. There is no known antigen for this receptor. Within one base of it there is no much larger clone, and no base qualities were kept. Reading the germline V gene gives CDR1 MNHNS and CDR2 SASEGT. After removal of 4 bases from V and 4 bases from J, the junction retains 11 bases not matched to a gene. The CDR3 numbers 18 residues from cysteine through phenylalanine. Here the CDR3 DNA is all that survives: 54 bases in frame from base 1. Ficoll-Paque density gradient centrifugation was the method used to isolate PBMCs. Sequencing took place on an Illumina NovaSeq 6000. TCRalpha and TCRbeta cDNA libraries were built by 5'RACE with constant-segment primers, adding sample barcodes and unique molecular identifiers. Trizol reagent was used to extract RNA from every sample. Amplification of the libraries took two PCR steps, and the second step added a second sample barcode plus Illumina TruSeq adapters. Libraries were sequenced on an Illumina NovaSeq with 2 x 150 bp paired-end reads. On the study's bioinformatics: The reads were demultiplexed and collapsed into UMI-guided consensus sequences using migec v1.2.7. Using mixcr v2.1.11, UMI consensuses were aligned to TRA and TRB V and J templates and then assembled into clonotypes. A clonotype was counted as expanded or contracted only when both edgeR and NoisET called the clonotype significant, with the noise models trained on biological replicates. edgeR calls used a false discovery rate-adjusted p below 0.01 and a log2 fold-change threshold of 1. As an exploratory analysis of dynamics, PCA with hierarchical clustering was applied to max-normalized trajectories of the 1000 most abundant clonotypes. Separately sequenced CD4+ and CD8+ repertoires were used to assign a CD4 or CD8 phenotype to each responding clone. Through fastp at Q25 and MiXCR, TCRdb rebuilt clones from the public reads, retaining in-frame beta chains. CDR3 protein duplicates are merged, each entry listing the most common genes and DNA. These V and J calls rely on TCRdb rather than the paper's analysis. The sample records fewer than 350,000 distinct CDR3 sequences, approximately 19% of which are singletons. The ten largest clonotypes hold roughly 24% of the sample.

This sequence was found in a man between 18 and 35 years old who had mild COVID-19 (a few samples of this study predate the infection). The sample titles of this study are shuffled in the database, so cell type and time point are left out; the donor was told from shared clones. In this chain, TRBV6-1 is recombined with TRBJ2-6; TRBD1 agrees with 9 junctional bases. Sequenced input: PBMCs or a T cell subset sorted from them (not recorded which). The bases are TGTGCCAGCAGTGCACGTCCCGGGACAGGGAACGGGGCCAACGTCCTGACTTTC. This gives the protein CASSARPGTGNGANVLTF.